This T cell receptor beta chain appears in the sequencing data of a study of cytomegalovirus exposure and HLA in healthy donors. The overall study: From donors who were HLA-typed, an early data release held about 85 million unique TCRs. Study-wide results and caveats: Earlier analysis looked at TCR beta V segments, and most were productive about 87% or about 30% of the time.

Regarding this clone: Its specificity is unknown.

The PCR had 60 Vbeta and 13 Jbeta primers. The table came from immunoSEQ multiplex PCR; TCRdb's copy has only in-frame clones and leaves some out. Seen here are 150,000 to 200,000 clones, over 60% observed once, and the top ten hold about 14%. The V gene lost 3 bases and the J gene lost 8 bases, with 13 bases spanning the gap. Germline assignment: CDR1 MNHEY and CDR2 SVGAGI. The CDR3 contains 13 residues. V gene TRBV6-5 combines with J gene TRBJ1-2; D is uncertain. This receptor was obtained from a man in his forties or fifties in good health and CMV-seropositive. Sample: PBMCs. CDR3 sequence: CASSYVPRGGYTF. The CDR3 DNA reads as TGTGCCAGCAGTTATGTCCCCCGCGGAGGCTACACCTTC.